The TCR beta chain described here comes from a study of cytomegalovirus exposure and HLA in healthy donors. Notes on the study in general: Specificity of a few CMV-associated chains for CMV antigens was verified in vitro.

The donors were in the 120-subject validation cohort, distinct from the approximately 700-subject first cohort. Assay used: immunoSEQ multiplex PCR; TCRdb lists only in-frame clones, some missing. The sample has about 71,000 clones, approximately 94% seen once. The CDR3 has 13 residues. Trimming stripped 4 bases from V and 5 bases from J, with 10 bases between. CDR1 and CDR2 from the germline V gene are LGHNA and YSLEER. A remark on this clone: Its target is not known.

V usage is TRBV4-3 and J usage is TRBJ2-3; D is ambiguous. The source is a woman between 18 and 29 years old in good health and CMV-seronegative. Input material: PBMCs. The CDR3 region has the DNA TGCGCCAGCAGCCCAAGAGGCGAAGATACGCAGTATTTT. It encodes CASSPRGEDTQYF.